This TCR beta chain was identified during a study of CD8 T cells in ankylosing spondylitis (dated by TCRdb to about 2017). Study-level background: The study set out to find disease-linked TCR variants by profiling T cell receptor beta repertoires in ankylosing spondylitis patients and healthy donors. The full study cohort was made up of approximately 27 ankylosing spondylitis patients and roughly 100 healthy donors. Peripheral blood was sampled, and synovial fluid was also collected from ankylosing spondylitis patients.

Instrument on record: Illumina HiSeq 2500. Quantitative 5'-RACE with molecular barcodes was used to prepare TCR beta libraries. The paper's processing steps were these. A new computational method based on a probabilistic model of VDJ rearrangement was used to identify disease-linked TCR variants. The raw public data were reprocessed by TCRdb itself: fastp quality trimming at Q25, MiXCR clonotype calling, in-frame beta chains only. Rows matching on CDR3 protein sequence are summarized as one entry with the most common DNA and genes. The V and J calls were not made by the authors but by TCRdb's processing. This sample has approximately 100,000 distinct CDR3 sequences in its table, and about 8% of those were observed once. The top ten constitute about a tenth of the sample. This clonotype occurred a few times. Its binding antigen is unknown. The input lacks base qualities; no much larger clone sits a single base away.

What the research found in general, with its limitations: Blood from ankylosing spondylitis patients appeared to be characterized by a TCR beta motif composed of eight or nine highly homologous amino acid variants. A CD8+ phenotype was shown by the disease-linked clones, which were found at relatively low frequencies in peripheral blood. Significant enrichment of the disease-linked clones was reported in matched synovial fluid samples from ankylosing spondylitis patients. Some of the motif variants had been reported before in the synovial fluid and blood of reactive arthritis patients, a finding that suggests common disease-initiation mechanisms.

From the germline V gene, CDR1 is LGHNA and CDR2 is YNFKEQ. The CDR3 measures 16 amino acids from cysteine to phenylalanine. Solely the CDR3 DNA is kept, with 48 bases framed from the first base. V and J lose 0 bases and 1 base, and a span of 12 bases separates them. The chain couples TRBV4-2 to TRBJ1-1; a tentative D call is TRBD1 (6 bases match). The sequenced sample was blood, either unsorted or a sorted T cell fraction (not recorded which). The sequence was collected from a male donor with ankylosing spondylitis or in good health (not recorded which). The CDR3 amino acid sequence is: CASSQERGGGNTEAFF. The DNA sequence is TGTGCCAGCAGCCAAGAAAGGGGGGGAGGGAACACTGAAGCTTTCTTT.